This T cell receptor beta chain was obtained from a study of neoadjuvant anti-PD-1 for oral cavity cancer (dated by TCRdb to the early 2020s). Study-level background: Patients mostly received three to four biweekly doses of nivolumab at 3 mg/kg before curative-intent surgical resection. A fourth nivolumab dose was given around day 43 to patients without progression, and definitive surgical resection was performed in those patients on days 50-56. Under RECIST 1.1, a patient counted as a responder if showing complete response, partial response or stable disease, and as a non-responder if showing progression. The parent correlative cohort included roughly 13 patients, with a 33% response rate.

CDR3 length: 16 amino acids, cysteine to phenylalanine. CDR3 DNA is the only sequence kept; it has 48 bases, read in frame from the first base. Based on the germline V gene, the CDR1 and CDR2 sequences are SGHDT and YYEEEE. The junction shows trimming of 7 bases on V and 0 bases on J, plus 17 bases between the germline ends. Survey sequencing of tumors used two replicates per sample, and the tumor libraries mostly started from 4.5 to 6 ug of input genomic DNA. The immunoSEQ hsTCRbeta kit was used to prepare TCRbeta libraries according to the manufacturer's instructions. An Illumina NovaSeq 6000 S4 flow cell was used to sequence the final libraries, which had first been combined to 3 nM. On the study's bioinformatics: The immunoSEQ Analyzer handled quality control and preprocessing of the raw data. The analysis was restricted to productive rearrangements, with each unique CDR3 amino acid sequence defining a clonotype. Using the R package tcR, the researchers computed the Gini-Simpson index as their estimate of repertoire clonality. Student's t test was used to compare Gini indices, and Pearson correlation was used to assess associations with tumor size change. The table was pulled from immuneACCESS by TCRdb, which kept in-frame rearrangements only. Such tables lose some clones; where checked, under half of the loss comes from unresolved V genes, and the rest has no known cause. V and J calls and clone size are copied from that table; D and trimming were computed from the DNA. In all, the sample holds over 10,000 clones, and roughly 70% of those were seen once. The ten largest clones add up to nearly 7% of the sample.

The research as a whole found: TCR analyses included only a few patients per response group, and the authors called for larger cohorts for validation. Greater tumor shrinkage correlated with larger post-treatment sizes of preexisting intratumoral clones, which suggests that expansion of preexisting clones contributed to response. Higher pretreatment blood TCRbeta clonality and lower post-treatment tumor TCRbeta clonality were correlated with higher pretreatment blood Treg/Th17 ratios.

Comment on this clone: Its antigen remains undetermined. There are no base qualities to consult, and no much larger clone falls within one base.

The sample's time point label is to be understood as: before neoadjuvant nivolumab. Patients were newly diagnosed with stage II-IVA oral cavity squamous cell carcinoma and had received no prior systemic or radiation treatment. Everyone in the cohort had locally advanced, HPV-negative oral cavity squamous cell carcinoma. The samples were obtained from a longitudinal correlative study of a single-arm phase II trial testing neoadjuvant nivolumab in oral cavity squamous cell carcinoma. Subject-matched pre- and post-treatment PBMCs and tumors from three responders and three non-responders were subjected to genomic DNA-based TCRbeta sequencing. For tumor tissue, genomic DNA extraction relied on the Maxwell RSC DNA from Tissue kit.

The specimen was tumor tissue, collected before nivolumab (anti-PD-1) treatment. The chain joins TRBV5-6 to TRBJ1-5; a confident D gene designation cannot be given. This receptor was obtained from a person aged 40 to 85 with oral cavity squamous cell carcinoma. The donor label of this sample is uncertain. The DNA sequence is TGTGCCAGCCGACACCGGATGTCGGATAGCAATCAGCCCCAGCATTTT. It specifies CASRHRMSDSNQPQHF.